This T cell receptor (beta chain) was profiled in a study of T cell responses to AZD1222 COVID-19 vaccine. Notes on the study in general: White British people made up most donors, females outnumbered males, and clonal diversity was possibly underestimated.

Trimming removed 2 bases from V and 3 bases from J, with 10 bases in between. The CDR3 runs 14 residues. Germline CDR1 reads MNHEY; CDR2 reads SVGAGI. This table comes from immunoSEQ multiplex PCR, and its TCRdb copy is limited to in-frame clones, with some not included. The data hold fewer than 65,000 clones, with 84% observed a single time. Comments on this clone: Its specificity is unknown.

The sequence derives from an adult in good health. The material sequenced was peripheral blood, taken on day 0 of AZD1222 vaccination. This chain uses TRBV6-5 with TRBJ1-1; maybe TRBD1 (5 bases). DNA of the CDR3: TGTGCCAGCAGTTACCGGGGGGGTTACACTGAAGCTTTCTTT. This translates into CASSYRGGYTEAFF.